The 16 T cell receptor beta chains in this list originate from one sample, sequenced in a study of blood T cell repertoires in COVID-19 (dated by TCRdb to about 2020). Library method: the immunoSEQ multiplex PCR assay. TCRdb holds this immuneACCESS table with in-frame rearrangements only. Some clones are missing; in checked studies, unresolved V genes explain under half, and the rest has no known cause. The sample includes some 220,000 clones, with approximately 85% observed a single time. The ten largest clones capture 5.2% of the sample. Sequenced sample: peripheral blood. The receptors were sampled from a woman in her sixties or seventies with COVID-19, enrolled during active disease.

The gene calls are TRBV18 and TRBJ1-5; D is ambiguous. Germline V lookup: CDR1 KGHSH, CDR2 LQKENI. Between the trimmed V and J ends, which lost 4 bases and 4 bases, there was a span of 11 bases. The CDR3 totals 14 residues. CDR3 loop: CASSLMERNQPQHF. DNA for the CDR3: TGTGCCAGCTCACTCATGGAGCGGAATCAGCCCCAGCATTTT.

CDR3 region: CASSLSADTEAFF. CDR3 nucleotide sequence: TGCGCCAGCAGCCTGTCCGCGGACACTGAAGCTTTCTTT. The chain is built from TRBV5-1 and TRBJ1-1; D remains unclear. Between the trimmed V and J ends, which lost 4 bases and 3 bases, there was a span of 10 bases. Germline V lookup: CDR1 SGHRS, CDR2 YFSETQ. The CDR3 has 13 residues.

This chain uses TRBV7-7 with TRBJ2-5; 8 bases agree with TRBD1. The CDR3 is 15 residues long. Per germline, CDR1 SSHAT and CDR2 FNYEAQ (reference sequence). After removal of 7 bases from V and 2 bases from J, the junction contained 9 bases not matched to a gene. The CDR3 sequence: CASTRGRTGQETQYF. DNA for the CDR3: TGTGCCAGCACCCGAGGACGGACAGGGCAAGAGACCCAGTACTTC.

The rearrangement joins TRBV4-3 to TRBJ1-4; tentatively, D is TRBD1 (6 bases). The CDR3 is 16 amino acids. From germline, CDR1 is LGHNA and CDR2 YSLEER. Trimming left V 0 bases short and J 10 bases short, with 18 bases between. The CDR3 region is CASSQESGQGFAKLFF. The CDR3 bases are TGCGCCAGCAGCCAAGAATCAGGGCAGGGGTTCGCAAAACTGTTTTTT.

The chain has TRBV18 and TRBJ2-1, with TRBD2 matching 8 bases. Trimming took 4 bases from V and 5 from J; bases not matched to a gene: 4. CDR3 length equals 14 residues. CDR1 is KGHSH, CDR2 LQKENI, per germline. CDR3 protein: CASSLLLADNEQFF. As DNA, the CDR3 is TGTGCCAGCTCACTCTTACTAGCGGACAATGAGCAGTTCTTC.

V and J are TRBV7-2 and TRBJ2-2; 9 nucleotides line up with TRBD1. V trimming: 5 bases; J trimming: 5 bases; junction bases outside the gene matches: 9. CDR3 size: 16 residues. The germline V gene has CDR1 SGHTA and CDR2 FQGNSA. The CDR3 coding sequence is TGTGCCAGCAGCCCACTGCCGGGACAGGGAACCGGGGAGCTGTTTTTT. Protein product: CASSPLPGQGTGELFF. Complete variable domain (other parts from reference TRBV7-2 and TRBJ2-2): GAGVSQSPSNKVTEKGKDVELRCDPISGHTALYWYRQSLGQGLEFLIYFQGNSAPDKSGLPSDRFSAERTGGSVSTLTIQRTQQEDSAVYLCASSPLPGQGTGELFFGEGSRLTVL.

This chain links TRBV4-3 with TRBJ1-6; D unresolved. CDR1 is LGHNA and CDR2 is YSLEER in the germline V gene. The CDR3 runs to 16 residues. The V end lost 0 bases, the J end lost 7 bases, and 13 bases lay between the germline ends. CDR3 bases: TGCGCCAGCAGCCAAGACGCGACGGGGAGGAATTCACCCCTCCACTTT. Residues: CASSQDATGRNSPLHF.

This clone was detected once. V usage is TRBV20-1 and J usage is TRBJ1-4; 9 nucleotides align to TRBD1. The CDR3 runs to 14 residues. J was trimmed by 8 bases and V by 3 bases; bases with no gene match: 7. Per germline, CDR1 DFQATT and CDR2 SNEGSKA (reference sequence). In nucleotides, the CDR3 is TGCAGTGCTAGTTGGGACAGGGTGGGGGAAAAACTGTTTTTT. This translates into CSASWDRVGEKLFF.

The rearrangement links TRBV19 to TRBJ1-1; no firm D call. The CDR3 runs 14 residues. From germline, CDR1 is LNHDA and CDR2 SQIVND (reference sequence). The V end was cut by 5 bases, the J end by 1 base, with 11 bases between. CDR3 residues: CASSPTPGNTEAFF. The CDR3 DNA reads as TGTGCCAGTAGTCCGACCCCAGGGAACACTGAAGCTTTCTTT. The whole variable domain, remainder taken from reference TRBV19 and TRBJ1-1, is DGGITQSPKYLFRKEGQNVTLSCEQNLNHDAMYWYRQDPGQGLRLIYYSQIVNDFQKGDIAEGYSVSREKKESFPLTVTSAQKNPTAFYLCASSPTPGNTEAFFGQGTRLTVV.

The rearrangement uses TRBV6-6 and TRBJ2-7, with D possibly TRBD1 on 6 matching bases. V lost 6 bases and J lost 1, with 13 bases in between. This CDR3 contains 14 residues. Germline loops: CDR1 MNHNY, CDR2 SVGAGI (reference sequence). The CDR3: CASSRTAPSYEQYF. The CDR3 nucleotides read TGTGCCAGCAGCAGGACAGCGCCGTCCTACGAGCAGTACTTC.

The chain combines TRBV9 with TRBJ2-5, with TRBD2 identical over 8 bases. The CDR3 covers 18 residues. The germline CDR1 and CDR2 sequences are SGDLS and YYNGEE. Trimming at V came to 0 bases and at J to 3 bases, leaving 13 bases not matched to a gene. CDR3 DNA: TGTGCCAGCAGCGTAGGGCTGGAGCGGGAGAGGGTAGAAGAGACCCAGTACTTC. Translating it yields CASSVGLERERVEETQYF.

This rearrangement joins TRBV5-4 to TRBJ2-5, with TRBD2 matching over 13 bases. The V gene's germline CDR1 is SGHNT and CDR2 YYREEE (reference sequence). The CDR3 has 16 residues. J was trimmed by 5 bases and V by 4 bases; bases with no gene match: 8. CDR3 coding DNA: TGTGCCAGCAGCCCCGGGACTAGCGGGACGTGGGAGACCCAGTACTTC. Amino acid sequence: CASSPGTSGTWETQYF. Filled out from reference TRBV5-4 and TRBJ2-5, the complete variable domain reads ETGVTQSPTHLIKTRGQQVTLRCSSQSGHNTVSWYQQALGQGPQFIFQYYREEENGRGNFPPRFSGLQFPNYSSELNVNALELDDSALYLCASSPGTSGTWETQYFGPGTRLLVL.

The rearrangement joins TRBV10-3 to TRBJ2-7; 8 nucleotides align to TRBD2. V shed 7 bases, J shed 3 bases, and the junction held 5 bases outside the gene matches. The CDR3 is 13 amino acids. Germline values: CDR1 ENHRY, CDR2 SYGVKD. The CDR3 is CAIKTSGSYEQYF. The CDR3 DNA reads as TGTGCCATCAAAACTAGCGGTAGCTACGAGCAGTACTTC.

The chain employs TRBV15 and TRBJ2-2; 7 bases map to TRBD1. The CDR3 is 17 amino acids. J gave up 0 bases and V 2 bases, and 6 bases lay outside the gene matches. Germline V gene data show CDR1 as LNHNV and CDR2 as YYDKDF (reference sequence). The CDR3, as DNA: TGTGCCACCAGCAGAAAACCCACAGGGGCGAACACCGGGGAGCTGTTTTTT. It yields the protein CATSRKPTGANTGELFF.

The V gene is TRBV6-5, the J gene TRBJ2-5; TRBD1 aligns across 11 bases. After removal of 10 bases from V and 3 bases from J, the junction contained 7 bases not matched to a gene. Germline lookup yields CDR1 MNHEY and CDR2 SVGAGI. There are 14 residues in the CDR3. The CDR3, as DNA: TGTGCCATCGAGGACAGGGGGCGGAAAGAGACCCAGTACTTC. Translation gives CAIEDRGRKETQYF.

The V and J genes are TRBV6-4 and TRBJ1-2, with D possibly TRBD1 on 5 matching bases. V dropped 3 bases and J dropped 4 bases, with 12 bases sitting between them. Per the germline V gene, CDR1 is MRHNA and CDR2 is SNTAGT. The CDR3 has 14 residues. The CDR3 protein is CASSETAKGYGYTF. In DNA, the CDR3 is TGTGCCAGCAGTGAGACAGCGAAAGGCTATGGCTACACCTTC.